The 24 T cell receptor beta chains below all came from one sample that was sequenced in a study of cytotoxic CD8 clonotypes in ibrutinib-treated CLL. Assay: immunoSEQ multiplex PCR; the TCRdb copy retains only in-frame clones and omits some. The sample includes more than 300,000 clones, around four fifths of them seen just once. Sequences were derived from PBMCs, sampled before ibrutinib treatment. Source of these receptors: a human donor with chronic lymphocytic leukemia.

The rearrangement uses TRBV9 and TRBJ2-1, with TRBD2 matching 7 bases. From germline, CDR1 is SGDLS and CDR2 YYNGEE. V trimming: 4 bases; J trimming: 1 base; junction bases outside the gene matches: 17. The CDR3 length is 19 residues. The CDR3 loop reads CASSHLGSGTKGSYNEQFF. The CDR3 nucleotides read TGTGCCAGCAGCCACTTGGGGAGCGGGACCAAGGGGTCCTACAATGAGCAGTTCTTC.

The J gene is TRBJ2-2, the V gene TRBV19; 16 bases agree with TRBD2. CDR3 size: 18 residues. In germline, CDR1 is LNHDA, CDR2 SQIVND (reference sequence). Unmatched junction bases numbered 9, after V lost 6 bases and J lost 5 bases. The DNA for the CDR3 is TGTGCCAGTAGGCCGGGACTAGCGGGAGGGCCGAGGACCGGGGAGCTGTTTTTT. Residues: CASRPGLAGGPRTGELFF. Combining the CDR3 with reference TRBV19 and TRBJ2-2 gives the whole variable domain DGGITQSPKYLFRKEGQNVTLSCEQNLNHDAMYWYRQDPGQGLRLIYYSQIVNDFQKGDIAEGYSVSREKKESFPLTVTSAQKNPTAFYLCASRPGLAGGPRTGELFFGEGSRLTVL.

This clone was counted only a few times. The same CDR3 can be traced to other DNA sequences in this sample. CDR3 bases: TGTGCCAGCAGCGTAGCCGGAAACACTGAAGCTTTCTTT. It encodes CASSVAGNTEAFF. The V gene is TRBV9, the J gene TRBJ1-1; D is ambiguous. The CDR3 has 13 residues. Germline CDR1 and CDR2: SGDLS and YYNGEE. Trimming took off 0 bases at V and 2 bases at J, with 5 bases between the two ends. Variable domain in full (rest from reference TRBV9 and TRBJ1-1): DSGVTQTPKHLITATGQRVTLRCSPRSGDLSVYWYQQSLDQGLQFLIQYYNGEERAKGNILERFSAQQFPDLHSELNLSSLELGDSALYFCASSVAGNTEAFFGQGTRLTVV.

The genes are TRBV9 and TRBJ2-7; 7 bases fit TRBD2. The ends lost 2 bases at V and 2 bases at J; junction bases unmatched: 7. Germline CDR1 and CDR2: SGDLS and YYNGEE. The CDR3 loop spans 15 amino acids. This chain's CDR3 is CASSVQASGPYEQYF. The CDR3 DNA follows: TGTGCCAGCAGCGTTCAAGCTAGCGGTCCCTACGAGCAGTACTTC.

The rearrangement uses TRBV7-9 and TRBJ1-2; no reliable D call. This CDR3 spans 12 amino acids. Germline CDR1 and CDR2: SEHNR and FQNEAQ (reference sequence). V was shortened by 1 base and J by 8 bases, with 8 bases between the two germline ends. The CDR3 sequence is CASSLGSLGYTF. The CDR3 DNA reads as TGTGCCAGCAGCTTAGGGTCCCTAGGCTACACCTTC.

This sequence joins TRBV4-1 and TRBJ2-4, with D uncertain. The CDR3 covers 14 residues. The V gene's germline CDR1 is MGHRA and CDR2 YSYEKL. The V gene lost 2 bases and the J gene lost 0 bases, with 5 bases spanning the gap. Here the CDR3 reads CASSQPVAKNIQYF. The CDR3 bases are TGCGCCAGCAGCCAACCGGTAGCCAAAAACATTCAGTACTTC.

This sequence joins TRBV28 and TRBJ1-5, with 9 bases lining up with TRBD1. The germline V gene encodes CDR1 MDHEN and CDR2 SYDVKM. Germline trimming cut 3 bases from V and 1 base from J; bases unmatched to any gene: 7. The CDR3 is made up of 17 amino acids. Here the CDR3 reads CASSFATGGVSNQPQHF. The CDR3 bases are TGTGCCAGCAGTTTTGCGACAGGGGGGGTAAGCAATCAGCCCCAGCATTTT.

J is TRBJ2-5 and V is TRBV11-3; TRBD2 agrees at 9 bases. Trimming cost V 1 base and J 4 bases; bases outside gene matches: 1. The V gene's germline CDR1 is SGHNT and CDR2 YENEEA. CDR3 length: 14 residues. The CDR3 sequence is CASSLGAGGETQYF. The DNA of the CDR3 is TGTGCCAGCAGCTTAGGAGCGGGAGGAGAGACCCAGTACTTC.

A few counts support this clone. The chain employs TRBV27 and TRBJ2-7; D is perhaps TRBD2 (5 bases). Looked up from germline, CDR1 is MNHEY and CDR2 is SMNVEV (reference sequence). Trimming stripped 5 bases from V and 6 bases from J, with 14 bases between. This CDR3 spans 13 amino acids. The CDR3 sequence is CASSLTGGGEQYF. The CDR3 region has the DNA TGTGCCAGCAGTCTCACCGGCGGAGGCGAGCAGTACTTC.

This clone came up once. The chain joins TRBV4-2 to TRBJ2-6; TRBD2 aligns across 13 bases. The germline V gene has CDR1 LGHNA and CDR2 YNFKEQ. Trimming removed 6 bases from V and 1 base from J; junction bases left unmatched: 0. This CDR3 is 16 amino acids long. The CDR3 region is CASRLAGGSGANVLTF. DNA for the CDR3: TGTGCCAGCAGACTAGCGGGAGGGTCTGGGGCCAACGTCCTGACTTTC.

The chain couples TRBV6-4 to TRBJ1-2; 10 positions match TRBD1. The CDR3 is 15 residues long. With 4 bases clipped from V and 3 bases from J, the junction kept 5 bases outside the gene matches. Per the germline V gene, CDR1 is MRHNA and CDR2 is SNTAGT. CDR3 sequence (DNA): TGTGCCAGCAGTGCCGGGACAGGGGTCGACTATGGCTACACCTTC. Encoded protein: CASSAGTGVDYGYTF.

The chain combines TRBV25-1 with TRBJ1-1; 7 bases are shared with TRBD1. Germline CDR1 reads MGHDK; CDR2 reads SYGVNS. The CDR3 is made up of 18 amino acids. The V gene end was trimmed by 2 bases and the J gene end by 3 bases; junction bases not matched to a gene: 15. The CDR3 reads CASSETLQGWGRDTEAFF. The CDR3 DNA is TGTGCCAGCAGTGAAACCCTACAGGGGTGGGGAAGGGACACTGAAGCTTTCTTT.

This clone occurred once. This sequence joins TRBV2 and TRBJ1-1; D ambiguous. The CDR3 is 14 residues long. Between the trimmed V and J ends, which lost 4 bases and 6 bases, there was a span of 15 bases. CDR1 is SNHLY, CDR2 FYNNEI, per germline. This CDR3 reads CASSALRGKSEAFF. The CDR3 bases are TGTGCCAGCAGTGCGTTAAGAGGGAAGTCTGAAGCTTTCTTT.

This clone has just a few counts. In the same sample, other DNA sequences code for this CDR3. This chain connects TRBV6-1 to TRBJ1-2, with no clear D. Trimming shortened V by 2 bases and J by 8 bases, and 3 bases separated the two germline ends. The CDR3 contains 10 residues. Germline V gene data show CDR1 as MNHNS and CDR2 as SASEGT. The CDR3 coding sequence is TGTGCCAGCAGTGAATGGGGCTACACCTTC. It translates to CASSEWGYTF.

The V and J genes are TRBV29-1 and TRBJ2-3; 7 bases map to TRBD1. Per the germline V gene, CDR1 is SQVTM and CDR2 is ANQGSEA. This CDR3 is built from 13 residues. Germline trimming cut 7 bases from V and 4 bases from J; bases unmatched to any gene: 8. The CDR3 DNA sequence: TGCAGCGGGGCTGACAGGGTCTCAGATACGCAGTATTTT. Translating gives CSGADRVSDTQYF.

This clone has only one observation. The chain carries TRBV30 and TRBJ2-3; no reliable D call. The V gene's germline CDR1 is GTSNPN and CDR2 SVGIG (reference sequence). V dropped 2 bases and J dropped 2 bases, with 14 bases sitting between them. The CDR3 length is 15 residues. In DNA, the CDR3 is TGTGCCTGGAGTAATCTTTGGGGTGTCACAGATACGCAGTATTTT. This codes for CAWSNLWGVTDTQYF. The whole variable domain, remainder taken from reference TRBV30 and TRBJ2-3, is SQTIHQWPATLVQPVGSPLSLECTVEGTSNPNLYWYRQAAGRGLQLLFYSVGIGQISSEVPQNLSASRPQDRQFILSSKKLLLSDSGFYLCAWSNLWGVTDTQYFGPGTRLTVL.

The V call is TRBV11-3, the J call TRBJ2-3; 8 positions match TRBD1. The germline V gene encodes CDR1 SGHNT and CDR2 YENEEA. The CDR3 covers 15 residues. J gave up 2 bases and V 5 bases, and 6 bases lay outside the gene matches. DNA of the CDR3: TGTGCCAGCAGCCTCGCAGGGGGCGTCACAGATACGCAGTATTTT. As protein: CASSLAGGVTDTQYF.

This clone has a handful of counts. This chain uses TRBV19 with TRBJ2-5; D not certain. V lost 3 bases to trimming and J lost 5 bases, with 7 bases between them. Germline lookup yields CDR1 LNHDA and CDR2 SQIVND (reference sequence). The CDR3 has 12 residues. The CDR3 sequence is CASSMAEETQYF. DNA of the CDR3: TGTGCCAGTAGTATGGCGGAGGAGACCCAGTACTTC.

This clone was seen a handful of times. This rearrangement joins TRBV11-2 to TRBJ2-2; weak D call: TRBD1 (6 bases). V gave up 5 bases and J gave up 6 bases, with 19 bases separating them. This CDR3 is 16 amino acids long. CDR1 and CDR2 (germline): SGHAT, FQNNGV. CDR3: CASSRGHTLLSGELFF. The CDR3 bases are TGTGCCAGCAGCCGGGGACATACCCTCCTCTCCGGGGAGCTGTTTTTT.

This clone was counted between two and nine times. The CDR3 spells CASSRTEDYGYTF. The CDR3 bases are TGTGCCAGCAGCCGTACAGAGGACTATGGCTACACCTTC. The J gene is TRBJ1-2, the V gene TRBV6-5; D call uncertain. V gave up 6 bases and J gave up 3 bases, with 11 bases separating them. CDR1 and CDR2 from the germline V gene are MNHEY and SVGAGI. The CDR3 is 13 residues long.

The CDR3 DNA is TGTGCCACCAGCAGTGGGACTAGCGGGACTCTAGATACGCAGTATTTT. This translates into CATSSGTSGTLDTQYF. This chain joins TRBV15 and TRBJ2-3; 13 bases are a match to TRBD2. Germline-derived CDR1 and CDR2 are LNHNV and YYDKDF (reference sequence). V lost 3 bases, J lost 5 bases, and 5 bases stayed unmatched. The CDR3 runs to 16 residues.

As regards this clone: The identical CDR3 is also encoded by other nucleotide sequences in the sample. CDR3 protein: CAWSVGAGSGNTIYF. The CDR3 nucleotides are TGTGCCTGGAGTGTCGGGGCAGGGAGTGGAAACACCATATATTTT. The chain carries TRBV30 and TRBJ1-3; D may be TRBD1 (5 bases). The ends were cut back, 0 bases at V and 3 bases at J, with 12 bases in the middle. The germline gives CDR1 GTSNPN, CDR2 SVGIG (reference sequence). CDR3 length: 15 residues.

CDR3 nucleotides: TGTGCCAGCAGCTTAGCTGGTCGTGGCAATGAGCAGTTCTTC. This sequence encodes CASSLAGRGNEQFF. The chain couples TRBV7-2 to TRBJ2-1; D not resolved. The CDR3 runs 14 residues. The germline V gene has CDR1 SGHTA and CDR2 FQGNSA. Trimming shortened V by 0 bases and J by 6 bases, and 9 bases separated the two germline ends.

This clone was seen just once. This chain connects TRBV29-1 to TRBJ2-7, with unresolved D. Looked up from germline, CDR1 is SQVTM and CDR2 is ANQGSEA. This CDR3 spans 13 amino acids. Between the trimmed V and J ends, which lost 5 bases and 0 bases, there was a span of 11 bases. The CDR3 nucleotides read TGCAGCGTTACCCCGGTAAGCTCCTACGAGCAGTACTTC. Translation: CSVTPVSSYEQYF.